These 31 T cell receptor beta chains came from one sample sequenced in a study of blood T cell repertoires in COVID-19. TCRdb keeps only in-frame clones here, not all; method: immunoSEQ multiplex PCR. The sample consists of about 130,000 clones, about four fifths of them appearing once. The sample consisted of peripheral blood. The receptors originated from a human donor in a cohort sampled during active COVID-19.

CDR3 coding DNA: TGTGCCAGCAGGGGGACAGGGGGCTTGGATACGCAGTATTTT. Protein: CASRGTGGLDTQYF. This chain uses TRBV9 with TRBJ2-3, with 12 bases matching TRBD1. CDR1 is SGDLS and CDR2 is YYNGEE in the germline V gene. This CDR3 is built from 14 residues. With 5 bases clipped from V and 6 bases from J, the junction kept 4 bases outside the gene matches.

The rearrangement links TRBV5-1 to TRBJ2-7, with TRBD2 as a possible D gene (7 bases). Trimming stripped 5 bases from V and 3 bases from J, with 15 bases between. Per the germline V gene, CDR1 is SGHRS and CDR2 is YFSETQ. This CDR3 spans 14 amino acids. The DNA for the CDR3 is TGCGCCAGCAGAGGGGGGGTGAGCCACTACGAGCAGTACTTC. Translated, it gives CASRGGVSHYEQYF.

This clone has at least ten counts. V and J are TRBV12-3 or TRBV12-4 and TRBJ1-1; D is ambiguous. CDR3 length: 13 residues. V dropped 1 base and J dropped 8 bases, with 11 bases sitting between them. CDR3 in amino acids: CASSLVEQKEAFF. CDR3 coding DNA: TGTGCCAGCAGTTTAGTTGAACAGAAAGAAGCTTTCTTT.

This clone was recorded only once. The chain combines TRBV5-4 with TRBJ1-6, with TRBD1 matching over 9 bases. The CDR3 extends over 19 amino acids. With V trimmed by 4 bases and J by 5 bases, 16 bases remained unmatched. Germline CDR1 is SGHNT and CDR2 is YYREEE (reference sequence). The CDR3 region has the DNA TGTGCCAGCAGCCCCATCCCGGGACAGGGCTTAGGGAATAATTCACCCCTCCACTTT. This codes for CASSPIPGQGLGNNSPLHF.

The gene calls are TRBV30 and TRBJ1-2; D is unclear. The CDR3 is 17 amino acids. From germline, CDR1 is GTSNPN and CDR2 SVGIG (reference sequence). V was trimmed by 0 bases and J by 0 bases, leaving 17 bases between them. CDR3 amino acids: CAWSVWRPDTANYGYTF. In DNA, the CDR3 is TGTGCCTGGAGTGTATGGAGGCCCGATACTGCTAACTATGGCTACACCTTC. The full variable domain, completed using reference TRBV30 and TRBJ1-2, is SQTIHQWPATLVQPVGSPLSLECTVEGTSNPNLYWYRQAAGRGLQLLFYSVGIGQISSEVPQNLSASRPQDRQFILSSKKLLLSDSGFYLCAWSVWRPDTANYGYTFGSGTRLTVV.

The rearrangement joins TRBV7-9 to TRBJ2-1; TRBD2 matches at 9 bases. The germline V gene encodes CDR1 SEHNR and CDR2 FQNEAQ (reference sequence). The CDR3 spans 15 residues. Unmatched junction bases numbered 6, after V lost 2 bases and J lost 7 bases. CDR3 sequence: CASSLRRGGGNEQFF. The DNA for the CDR3 is TGTGCCAGCAGCTTAAGGCGGGGGGGCGGTAATGAGCAGTTCTTC.

This chain uses TRBV18 with TRBJ2-3; 7 bases are shared with TRBD2. J lost 0 bases, V lost 2 bases, and 8 bases had no gene match. The CDR3 loop spans 17 amino acids. Germline V gene sequence: CDR1 KGHSH, CDR2 LQKENI. This CDR3 is CASSPSLRGRSTDTQYF. The CDR3 DNA reads TGTGCCAGCTCACCATCCTTGCGGGGGAGGAGCACAGATACGCAGTATTTT. The full variable domain, in which reference TRBV18 and TRBJ2-3 provide the parts outside the CDR3, is NAGVMQNPRHLVRRRGQEARLRCSPMKGHSHVYWYRQLPEEGLKFMVYLQKENIIDESGMPKERFSAEFPKEGPSILRIQQVVRGDSAAYFCASSPSLRGRSTDTQYFGPGTRLTVL.

The genes are TRBV30 and TRBJ2-7; D is possibly TRBD1 (6 bases). This CDR3 has 11 amino acids. In germline, CDR1 is GTSNPN, CDR2 SVGIG (reference sequence). V was cut by 7 bases and J by 5 bases, with 12 bases left in between. The CDR3 DNA is TGTGCCTTCGGCAGGGGCGACGAGCAGTACTTC. This sequence encodes CAFGRGDEQYF. Based on the CDR3 plus reference TRBV30 and TRBJ2-7, the full variable domain is SQTIHQWPATLVQPVGSPLSLECTVEGTSNPNLYWYRQAAGRGLQLLFYSVGIGQISSEVPQNLSASRPQDRQFILSSKKLLLSDSGFYLCAFGRGDEQYFGPGTRLTVT.

The J gene is TRBJ2-7, the V gene TRBV13; no definite D call. The germline V and J ends were trimmed by 4 bases and 2 bases, with 18 bases remaining between them. This CDR3 region has 16 residues. The germline V gene has CDR1 PRHDT and CDR2 FYEKMQ (reference sequence). The CDR3 DNA sequence: TGTGCCAGCAGCTCACCAACTGAGGCGGCGACCTACGAGCAGTACTTC. Translating gives CASSSPTEAATYEQYF.

The chain carries TRBV24-1 and TRBJ2-1; 9 nucleotides match TRBD2. The CDR3 spans 14 residues. V lost 6 bases to trimming and J lost 2 bases; unmatched junction nucleotides: 1. Germline CDR1 is KGHDR and CDR2 is SFDVKD. CDR3 DNA: TGTGCCACCAGTTCTAGCGGGGCCTACAATGAGCAGTTCTTC. As protein: CATSSSGAYNEQFF.

This chain connects TRBV6-6 to TRBJ2-7, with 10 bases fitting TRBD2. V lost 7 bases, J lost 7 bases, and 10 bases stayed unmatched. From germline, CDR1 is MNHNY and CDR2 SVGAGI (reference sequence). CDR3 length: 14 amino acids. The CDR3 reads CASTGSAGGLEQYF. CDR3 nucleotides: TGTGCCAGCACCGGGTCAGCGGGGGGGCTTGAGCAGTACTTC.

The rearrangement links TRBV3-1 (or the pseudogene TRBV3-2) to TRBJ1-6, with D uncertain. The CDR3 runs 18 residues. Germline V gives CDR1 LGHDT, CDR2 YNNKEL (reference sequence). V shed 4 bases and J shed 5 bases, with 21 bases lying between them. CDR3 loop: CASSPRRPGFVDNSPLHF. The CDR3 coding sequence is TGTGCCAGCAGCCCCCGACGACCGGGGTTTGTAGATAATTCACCCCTCCACTTT.

This clone was observed at least ten times. V usage is TRBV5-6 and J usage is TRBJ2-2, with 7 bases matching TRBD2. Germline assignment: CDR1 SGHDT and CDR2 YYEEEE. V gave up 4 bases and J gave up 5 bases; unmatched junction bases: 11. This CDR3 contains 16 residues. The DNA of the CDR3 is TGTGCCAGCAGCCCCTTTGGGCGGGAGATTACCGGGGAGCTGTTTTTT. It codes for CASSPFGREITGELFF.

CDR3 in amino acids: CASSLGPTSGVYTDTQYF. As DNA, the CDR3 is TGTGCCAGCAGCTTAGGCCCTACTAGCGGGGTCTACACAGATACGCAGTATTTT. This chain links TRBV11-3 with TRBJ2-3; 10 bases agree with TRBD2. CDR1 and CDR2 (germline): SGHNT, YENEEA. V lost 1 base to trimming and J lost 2 bases; unmatched junction nucleotides: 9. The CDR3 length is 18 residues.

The chain couples TRBV19 to TRBJ1-5; D remains ambiguous. The germline V and J ends were trimmed by 9 bases and 7 bases, with 13 bases remaining between them. Germline-derived CDR1 and CDR2 are LNHDA and SQIVND (reference sequence). This CDR3 has 12 amino acids. CDR3 protein: CASQAGFQPQHF. Written as DNA, the CDR3 is TGTGCCAGCCAAGCGGGTTTCCAGCCCCAGCATTTT.

V gene TRBV5-6 combines with J gene TRBJ1-4; D not certain. V lost 1 base and J lost 5, with 9 bases in between. Germline V CDR1 and CDR2: SGHDT, YYEEEE. The CDR3 runs to 14 residues. The CDR3 DNA reads as TGTGCCAGCAGCTTGTGGCAGGCAAATGAAAAACTGTTTTTT. Residues: CASSLWQANEKLFF. Variable domain in full (rest from reference TRBV5-6 and TRBJ1-4): DAGVTQSPTHLIKTRGQQVTLRCSPKSGHDTVSWYQQALGQGPQFIFQYYEEEERQRGNFPDRFSGHQFPNYSSELNVNALLLGDSALYLCASSLWQANEKLFFGSGTQLSVL.

This clone was picked up a small number of times. The chain uses TRBV7-2 and TRBJ1-5; possible D gene TRBD1, 6 bases. CDR3 length equals 15 residues. Germline V gene data show CDR1 as SGHTA and CDR2 as FQGNSA. Trimming took 5 bases from V and 9 from J, leaving 20 bases between them. CDR3 amino acids: CASSPYTGSSWPQHF. The CDR3, as DNA: TGTGCCAGCAGCCCCTACACAGGGTCGTCGTGGCCCCAGCATTTT. Combining the CDR3 with reference TRBV7-2 and TRBJ1-5 gives the whole variable domain GAGVSQSPSNKVTEKGKDVELRCDPISGHTALYWYRQSLGQGLEFLIYFQGNSAPDKSGLPSDRFSAERTGGSVSTLTIQRTQQEDSAVYLCASSPYTGSSWPQHFGDGTRLSIL.

This clone was counted once. The genes are TRBV5-1 and TRBJ1-6; 7 nucleotides align to TRBD1. Germline V CDR1 and CDR2: SGHRS, YFSETQ. V gave up 4 bases and J gave up 9 bases; unmatched junction bases: 7. The CDR3 is made up of 14 amino acids. CDR3 sequence: CASSTGTAGSPLHF. In DNA, the CDR3 is TGCGCCAGCAGCACGGGGACAGCTGGTTCACCCCTCCACTTT.

The rearrangement joins TRBV19 to TRBJ1-1, with a possible D match to TRBD1 (6 bases). From germline, CDR1 is LNHDA and CDR2 SQIVND (reference sequence). Trimming left V 4 bases short and J 8 bases short, with 14 bases between. CDR3 length: 13 amino acids. CDR3 loop: CASSNNRASEAFF. CDR3 in DNA: TGTGCCAGTAGTAATAACAGGGCCTCCGAAGCTTTCTTT.

This clone occurred a few times. This chain joins TRBV7-9 and TRBJ2-7, with D uncertain. The CDR3 consists of 13 residues. Per germline, CDR1 SEHNR and CDR2 FQNEAQ (reference sequence). V lost 1 base to trimming and J lost 3 bases, with 7 bases between them. This CDR3 reads CASSLGHIYEQYF. CDR3 nucleotides: TGTGCCAGCAGCTTAGGGCACATCTACGAGCAGTACTTC.

Points on this clone: The conserved closing phenylalanine or tryptophan is absent in this CDR3, likely reflecting a read error. It is unclear where the CDR3 begins or ends on the DNA, so no DNA is shown, and the CDR3 is as TCRdb lists it. This chain joins TRBV20-1 and TRBJ1-5; TRBD1, the table's D call, lacks a check against the DNA. CDR1 DFQATT and CDR2 SNEGSKA come from the germline V gene (reference sequence). The CDR3 adds up to 11 amino acids, both ends counted. The CDR3 reads CSARADFGTVI.

This clone is a singleton in its sample. J is TRBJ1-4 and V is TRBV5-4; 9 bases match TRBD1. Per germline, CDR1 SGHNT and CDR2 YYREEE (reference sequence). The J segment lost 7 bases and the V segment lost 0 bases, leaving 10 bases of the junction unmatched. The CDR3 sequence is 17 residues long. DNA for the CDR3: TGTGCCAGCAGCTTGGGACCCCCGGGACAGGGTATTGAAAAACTGTTTTTT. As protein: CASSLGPPGQGIEKLFF.

This sequence joins TRBV30 and TRBJ1-4; D remains ambiguous. Germline V gene data show CDR1 as GTSNPN and CDR2 as SVGIG (reference sequence). The CDR3 is made up of 14 amino acids. The V and J ends lost 8 bases and 5 bases respectively, with 18 bases between them. CDR3 in amino acids: CAHSAAKLNEKLFF. In DNA form, the CDR3 reads TGTGCCCATTCTGCGGCGAAACTAAATGAAAAACTGTTTTTT.

The chain uses TRBV7-2 and TRBJ1-6; 7 bases agree with TRBD1. Trimming at V came to 5 bases and at J to 8 bases, leaving 6 bases not matched to a gene. CDR3 length: 14 residues. In germline, CDR1 is SGHTA, CDR2 FQGNSA. Here the CDR3 reads CASSRTRGYSPLHF. The CDR3 DNA follows: TGTGCCAGCAGCCGTACCAGGGGGTATTCACCCCTCCACTTT. Full variable domain (missing parts from reference TRBV7-2 and TRBJ1-6): GAGVSQSPSNKVTEKGKDVELRCDPISGHTALYWYRQSLGQGLEFLIYFQGNSAPDKSGLPSDRFSAERTGGSVSTLTIQRTQQEDSAVYLCASSRTRGYSPLHFGNGTRLTVT.

The genes are TRBV19 and TRBJ1-1; TRBD1 is a possible D gene (5 bases). The CDR3 runs to 15 residues. V shed 7 bases and J shed 0 bases, with 15 bases lying between them. Germline CDR1 and CDR2: LNHDA and SQIVND (reference sequence). CDR3 nucleotide sequence: TGTGCCAGTACCCCTCAGGGAGGGTTGAACACTGAAGCTTTCTTT. It encodes CASTPQGGLNTEAFF.

V usage is TRBV29-1 and J usage is TRBJ2-3; 7 positions match TRBD2. The junction had 10 bases not matched to a gene; V was cut back by 2 bases and J by 5 bases. The germline CDR1 and CDR2 sequences are SQVTM and ANQGSEA. The length of the CDR3 is 15 residues. The CDR3 loop is CSVERAGKKVDTQYF. CDR3 bases: TGCAGCGTTGAAAGAGCGGGGAAAAAAGTAGATACGCAGTATTTT.

The chain carries TRBV11-2 and TRBJ2-1; TRBD2 is a possible D gene (6 bases). V was pared by 5 bases and J by 0 bases, with 11 bases between. The length of the CDR3 is 15 residues. Germline V gene sequence: CDR1 SGHAT, CDR2 FQNNGV. The CDR3 is CASSPGGSSYNEQFF. CDR3 nucleotides: TGTGCCAGCAGCCCCGGGGGAAGCTCCTACAATGAGCAGTTCTTC.

The chain's CDR3 is CASNRDRVSYGYTF. The CDR3 coding sequence is TGTGCCAGCAATAGGGACAGGGTTTCCTATGGCTACACCTTC. The chain joins TRBV6-5 to TRBJ1-2; 9 bases agree with TRBD1. Germline assignment: CDR1 MNHEY and CDR2 SVGAGI. The V and J ends lost 7 bases and 4 bases, in that order; junction bases with no gene match: 7. The CDR3 totals 14 residues.

This clone was seen only once. Here the CDR3 reads CASSVALAGTHNEQFF. The CDR3 region has the DNA TGTGCCAGCAGCGTAGCTCTTGCGGGGACCCACAATGAGCAGTTCTTC. The V call is TRBV9, the J call TRBJ2-1; a possible D gene is TRBD2 (6 bases). The V gene's germline CDR1 is SGDLS and CDR2 YYNGEE. The CDR3 covers 16 residues. Deletions cut 0 bases from V and 5 bases from J, with 15 bases between.

The V and J genes are TRBV28 and TRBJ1-1; perhaps TRBD1 as D (6 bases). CDR3 length equals 14 residues. Germline V lookup: CDR1 MDHEN, CDR2 SYDVKM. The V end lost 2 bases, the J end lost 2 bases, and 9 bases lay between the germline ends. CDR3 region: CASSLTGRNTEAFF. CDR3 sequence (DNA): TGTGCCAGCAGTTTAACAGGGCGTAACACTGAAGCTTTCTTT.

This clone was detected only once. V usage is TRBV25-1 and J usage is TRBJ1-2, with TRBD1 identical over 8 bases. V dropped 1 base and J dropped 8; count of bases not matched to a gene: 9. CDR1 and CDR2 (germline): MGHDK, SYGVNS. The CDR3 has 15 residues. Here the CDR3 reads CASSESLAGGGGYTF. The CDR3 DNA reads as TGTGCCAGCAGTGAATCGTTGGCAGGGGGCGGAGGCTACACCTTC.